This record concerns one T cell receptor (beta chain) sequence. Its specificity is unknown. Per the germline V gene, CDR1 is LNHNV and CDR2 is YYDKDF (reference sequence). V dropped 0 bases and J dropped 7 bases, with 19 bases sitting between them. The CDR3 extends over 17 amino acids. TCRdb's table, derived via immunoSEQ multiplex PCR, lists solely in-frame clones and lacks some. The sample contains more than 85,000 clones, approximately 93% of which appear only once. These data come from a study of cytomegalovirus exposure and HLA in healthy donors. Study results and limitations: A few of the chains that were CMV-associated were confirmed in vitro to be specific for CMV antigens. Many donors carried some public TCRs, although rarity characterized most TCR sequences. The study flagged roughly 150 TCR beta chains as cytomegalovirus-associated.

The sequence derives from a young woman in good health and CMV-seropositive. The chain employs TRBV15 and TRBJ1-5; tentative D call: TRBD1 (5 bases). Input material: PBMCs. Here the CDR3 reads CATSRDRGRGRGQPQHF. For the CDR3, the DNA is TGTGCCACCAGCAGAGATAGGGGAAGGGGCCGAGGCCAGCCCCAGCATTTT.